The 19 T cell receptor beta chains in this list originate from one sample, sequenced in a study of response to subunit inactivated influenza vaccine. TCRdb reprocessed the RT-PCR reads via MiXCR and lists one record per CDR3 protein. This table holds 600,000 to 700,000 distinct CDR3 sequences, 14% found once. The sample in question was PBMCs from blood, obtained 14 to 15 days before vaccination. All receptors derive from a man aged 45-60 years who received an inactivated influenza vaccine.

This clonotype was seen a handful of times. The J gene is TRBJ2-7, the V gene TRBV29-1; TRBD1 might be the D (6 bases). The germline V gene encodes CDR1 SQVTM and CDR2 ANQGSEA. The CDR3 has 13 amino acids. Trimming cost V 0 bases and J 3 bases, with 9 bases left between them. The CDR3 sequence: CSVEDGTNYEQYF. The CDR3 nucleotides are TGCAGCGTTGAAGACGGGACAAACTACGAGCAGTACTTC.

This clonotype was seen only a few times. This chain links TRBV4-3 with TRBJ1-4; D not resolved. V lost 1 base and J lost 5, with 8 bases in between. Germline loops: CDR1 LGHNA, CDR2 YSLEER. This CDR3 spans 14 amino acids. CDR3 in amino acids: CASSQGPVNEKLFF. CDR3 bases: TGCGCCAGCAGCCAAGGACCCGTCAATGAAAAACTGTTTTTT.

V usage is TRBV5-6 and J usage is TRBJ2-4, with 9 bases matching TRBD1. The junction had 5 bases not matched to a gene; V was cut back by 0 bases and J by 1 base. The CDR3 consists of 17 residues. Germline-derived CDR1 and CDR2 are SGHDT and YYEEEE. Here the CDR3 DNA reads TGTGCCAGCAGCTTGGACAGGGGGCTTGCGGCCAAAAACATTCAGTACTTC. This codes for CASSLDRGLAAKNIQYF.

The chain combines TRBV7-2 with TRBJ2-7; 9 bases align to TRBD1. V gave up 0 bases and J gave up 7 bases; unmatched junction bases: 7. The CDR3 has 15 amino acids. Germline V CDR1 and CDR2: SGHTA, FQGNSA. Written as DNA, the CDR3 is TGTGCCAGCAGCTTAGCATCTGACAGGGGGAGGGAGCAGTACTTC. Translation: CASSLASDRGREQYF.

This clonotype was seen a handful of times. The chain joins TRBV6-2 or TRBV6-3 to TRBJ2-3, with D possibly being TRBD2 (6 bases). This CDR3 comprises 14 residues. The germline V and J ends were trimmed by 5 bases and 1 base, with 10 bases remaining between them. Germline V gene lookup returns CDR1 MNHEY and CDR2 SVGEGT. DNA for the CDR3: TGTGCCAGCAGTCAAATAGCGGGCACAGATACGCAGTATTTT. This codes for CASSQIAGTDTQYF.

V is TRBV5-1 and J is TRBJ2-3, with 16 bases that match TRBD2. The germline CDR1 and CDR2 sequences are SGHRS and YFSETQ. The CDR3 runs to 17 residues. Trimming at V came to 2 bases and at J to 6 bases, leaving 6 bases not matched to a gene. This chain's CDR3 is CASSFAGTSGGADTQYF. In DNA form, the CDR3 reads TGCGCCAGCAGCTTTGCCGGGACTAGCGGGGGGGCGGATACGCAGTATTTT.

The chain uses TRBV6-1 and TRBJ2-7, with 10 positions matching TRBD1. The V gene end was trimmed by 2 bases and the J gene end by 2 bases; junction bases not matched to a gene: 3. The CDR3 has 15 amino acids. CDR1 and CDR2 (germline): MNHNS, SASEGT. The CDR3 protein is CASSEPGQGTYEQYF. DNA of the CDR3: TGTGCCAGCAGTGAACCGGGACAGGGGACCTACGAGCAGTACTTC.

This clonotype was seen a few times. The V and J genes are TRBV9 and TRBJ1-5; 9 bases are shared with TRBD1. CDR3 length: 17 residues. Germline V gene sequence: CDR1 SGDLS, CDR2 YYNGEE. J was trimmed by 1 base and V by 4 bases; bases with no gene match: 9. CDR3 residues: CASSPGTGRTSNQPQHF. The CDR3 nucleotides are TGTGCCAGCAGCCCTGGGACAGGGAGGACGAGCAATCAGCCCCAGCATTTT.

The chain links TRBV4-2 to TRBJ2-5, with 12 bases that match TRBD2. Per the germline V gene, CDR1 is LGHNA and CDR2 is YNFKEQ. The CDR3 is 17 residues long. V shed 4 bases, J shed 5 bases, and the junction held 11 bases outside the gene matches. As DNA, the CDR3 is TGTGCCAGCAGCCCCCTGACTAGCGGGAGCCTCGGGGAGACCCAGTACTTC. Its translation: CASSPLTSGSLGETQYF.

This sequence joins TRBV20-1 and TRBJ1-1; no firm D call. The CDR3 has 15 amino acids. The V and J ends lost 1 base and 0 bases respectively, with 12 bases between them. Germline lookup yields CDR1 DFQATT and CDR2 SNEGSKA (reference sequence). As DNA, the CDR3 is TGCAGTGCTAGAGTACCGAGTACCTTGAACACTGAAGCTTTCTTT. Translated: CSARVPSTLNTEAFF.

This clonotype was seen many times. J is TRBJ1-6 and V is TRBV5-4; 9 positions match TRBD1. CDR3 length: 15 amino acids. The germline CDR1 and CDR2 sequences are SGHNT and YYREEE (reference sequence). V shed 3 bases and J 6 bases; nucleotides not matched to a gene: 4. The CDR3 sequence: CASSSGGQGNSPLHF. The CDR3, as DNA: TGTGCCAGCAGCTCAGGGGGACAGGGTAATTCACCCCTCCACTTT.

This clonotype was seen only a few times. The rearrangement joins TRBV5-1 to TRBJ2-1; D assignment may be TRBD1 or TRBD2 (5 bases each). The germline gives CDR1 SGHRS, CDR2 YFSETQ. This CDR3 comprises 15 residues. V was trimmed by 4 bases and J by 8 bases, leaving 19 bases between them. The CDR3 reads CASSLAGTLSHEQFF. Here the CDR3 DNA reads TGCGCCAGCAGCCTCGCCGGGACCCTGTCGCATGAGCAGTTCTTC.

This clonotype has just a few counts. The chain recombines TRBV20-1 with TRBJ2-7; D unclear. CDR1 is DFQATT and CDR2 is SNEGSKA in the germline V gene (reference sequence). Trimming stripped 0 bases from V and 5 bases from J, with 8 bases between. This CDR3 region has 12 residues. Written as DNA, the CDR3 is TGCAGTGCTAGAGATCAGGCGCACGAGCAGTACTTC. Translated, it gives CSARDQAHEQYF.

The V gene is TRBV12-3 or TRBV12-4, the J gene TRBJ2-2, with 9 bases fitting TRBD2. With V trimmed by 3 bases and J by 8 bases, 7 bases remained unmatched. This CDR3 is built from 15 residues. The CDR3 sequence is CASSFGGGAAGELFF. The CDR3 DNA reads TGTGCCAGCAGTTTCGGCGGGGGGGCCGCGGGGGAGCTGTTTTTT.

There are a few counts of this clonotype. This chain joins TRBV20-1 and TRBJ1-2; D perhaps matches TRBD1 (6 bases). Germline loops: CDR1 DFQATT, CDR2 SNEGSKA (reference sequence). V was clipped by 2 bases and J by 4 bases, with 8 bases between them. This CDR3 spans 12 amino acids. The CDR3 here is CSARRDIYGYTF. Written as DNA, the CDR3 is TGCAGTGCTAGAAGGGACATCTATGGCTACACCTTC.

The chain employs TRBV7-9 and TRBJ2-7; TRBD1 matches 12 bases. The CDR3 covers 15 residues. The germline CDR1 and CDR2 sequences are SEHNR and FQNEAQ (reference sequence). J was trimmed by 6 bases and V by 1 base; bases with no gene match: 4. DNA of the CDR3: TGTGCCAGCAGCTTAGGTGGGACAGGGGGCCGCGAGCAGTACTTC. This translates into CASSLGGTGGREQYF.

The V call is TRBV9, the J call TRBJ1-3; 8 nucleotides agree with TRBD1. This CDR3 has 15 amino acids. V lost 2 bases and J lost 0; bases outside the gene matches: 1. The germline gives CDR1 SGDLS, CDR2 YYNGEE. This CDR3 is CASSVGQDSGNTIYF. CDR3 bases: TGTGCCAGCAGCGTGGGACAGGACTCTGGAAACACCATATATTTT.

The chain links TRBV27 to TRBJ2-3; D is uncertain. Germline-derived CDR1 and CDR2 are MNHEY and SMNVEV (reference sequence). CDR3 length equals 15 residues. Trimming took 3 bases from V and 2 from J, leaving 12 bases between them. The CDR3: CASSFVPSNTDTQYF. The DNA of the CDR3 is TGTGCCAGCAGTTTTGTCCCCTCCAACACAGATACGCAGTATTTT.

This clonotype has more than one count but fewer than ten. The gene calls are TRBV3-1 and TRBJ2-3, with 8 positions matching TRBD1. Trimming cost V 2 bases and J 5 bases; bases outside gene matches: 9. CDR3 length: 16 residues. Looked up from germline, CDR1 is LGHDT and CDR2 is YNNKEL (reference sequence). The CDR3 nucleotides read TGTGCCAGCAGCCAATTTCGGACAGGGTGGGAAGATACGCAGTATTTT. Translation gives CASSQFRTGWEDTQYF.